This record looks at one T cell receptor (beta chain) sequence and its context. Its specificity is not known. This specimen comes from a study of T cell responses to AZD1222 COVID-19 vaccine. Points from the study as a whole: Every sample of the repertoires postdated the peak T cell response.

Only in-frame clones appear in the TCRdb table, and some are missing; sequencing was by immunoSEQ multiplex PCR. The repertoire holds around 160,000 clones, with 88% as singletons. The germline gives CDR1 SEHNR, CDR2 FQNEAQ (reference sequence). The CDR3 is made up of 15 amino acids. V trimming: 4 bases; J trimming: 4 bases; junction bases outside the gene matches: 5. The sample in question was peripheral blood, obtained on day 0 of AZD1222 vaccination. This sequence was found in an adult in good health. The chain joins TRBV7-9 to TRBJ1-1; 11 bases fit TRBD1. DNA for the CDR3: TGTGCCAGCAGCTGGACCGGGACAGGGGGCACTGAAGCTTTCTTT. Translating gives CASSWTGTGGTEAFF.